The following is a TCR beta chain sequence with its context. This clonotype came up a few times. The target of this receptor is not known. Germline and junction disagree at one end, which may indicate a read error. The data stem from a study of T cells in Graves' hyperthyroidism and ophthalmopathy (dated by TCRdb to between 2017 and 2020). Regarding the research as a whole: Peripheral blood samples were taken at initial diagnosis, before any treatment was given. Thyroid tissue and blood T-cell repertoires from over 5 Graves' hyperthyroidism patients were also compared in the study. Prospective prediction of ophthalmopathy was tested in an independent validation cohort of approximately 19 hyperthyroidism patients and some 17 patients who later progressed to ophthalmopathy. Once sampling was done, hyperthyroidism patients were given methimazole at a starting dose of 30 mg daily, whereas ophthalmopathy patients were given high-dose intravenous methylprednisolone. TCR V-J signatures able to tell the groups apart were searched for in a discovery cohort of 100 or so patients, of whom 40 to 45 had Graves' ophthalmopathy and more than 55 had stable Graves' hyperthyroidism. The roughly 100 discovery patients were randomly split 7:3 into training and test sets. According to the paper, TCR Vbeta CDR3 sequencing was carried out on 135 peripheral blood samples, which came from over 40 ophthalmopathy, approximately 72 hyperthyroidism and 17 progressor patients.

Findings and caveats that apply to the study as a whole: No statistical method was used to fix the sample size in advance, and group allocation was not hidden from the investigators. Most expanded thyroid clonotypes (frequency above 0.001) were also found in blood, which suggests that blood repertoires may mirror thyroid immune responses. Ophthalmopathy was separated from stable hyperthyroidism by a 13 V-J signature model, with about 86% sensitivity and roughly 81% specificity obtained in cross-validation and 80%/75% obtained in testing. During validation, the model predicted progression to ophthalmopathy a median of approximately six months ahead of onset, with 60% to 71% sensitivity and 72.22% specificity.

The TCR beta CDR3 regions were amplified from RNA transcripts. The TCR CDR3 was subjected to a first round of RT-PCR using the HTBI primer set and the Qiagen OneStep RT-PCR kit. The libraries were constructed in a second round of multiplex PCR and then size-selected and purified. Libraries were sequenced paired-end with 100 bp reads on an Illumina HiSeq2000. As for how the authors treated the data: SOAPnuke was used to process the raw data, with reads discarded if the reads contained adapters or uncalled bases, had a mean Phred below 15, or lacked an exact constant-primer or identifier match. High-quality paired reads were merged using COPE v1.2.5, and each unique nucleotide sequence was defined as a clonotype. Clonotypes were aligned to IMGT TRBV, TRBD and TRBJ reference segments using MiTCR v1.1. The analysis included only V-J combinations with a frequency above 0.0001, which together covered 99.2% of the repertoires. A TCS score was defined as the ratio of F50 (clonal expansion) to E x V (chaos), with BLOSUM62-based TCRdist applied between CDR3 peptides within each V-J. Welch's t-statistics and random forest reduced roughly 530 V-J features to about 13, which were used in a naive Bayes classifier (R e1071). The raw public reads went through TCRdb reprocessing: fastp at Q25, MiXCR clone calling, in-frame beta chains kept. Each CDR3 protein appears once, grouped with its most common genes and DNA. The V and J calls were not made by the authors but by TCRdb's processing. The sample table holds about 620,000 distinct CDR3 sequences, of which around 15% were seen once. The ten largest make up 3.5% to 4% of the sample.

The CDR3, from cysteine to phenylalanine, totals 14 residues. Just CDR3 DNA is preserved here, 42 bases in frame from base 1. Sequences MDHEN (CDR1) and SYDVKM (CDR2) are obtained from the germline V gene. Stable Graves' hyperthyroidism was defined as the absence of progression to ophthalmopathy over 18 months of follow-up. The hyperthyroidism patients were between 18 and 65 years old and newly diagnosed, with a disease duration of less than 2 months. Any patient with an uncontrolled infection, another autoimmune disease, pregnancy or lactation was excluded. Diagnoses were established on the basis of clinical symptoms, serum thyroxine and TRAb, thyroid ultrasound, and orbital computed tomography. PBMCs were separated from about 10 ml of fresh peripheral blood using Ficoll-Paque density gradient centrifugation. Total RNA was extracted using Trizol reagent, and RNA quality was assessed on an Agilent 2100 Bioanalyzer.

Sequenced sample: blood. This receptor was obtained from a woman under 40 with Graves' hyperthyroidism. The V and J segments used are TRBV28 and TRBJ2-1, with the D gene too uncertain to name. The DNA is as follows: TGTGCCAGCAGTTTGCCCCCTCCCTACAGTGAGCAGTTCTTC. This codes for CASSLPPPYSEQFF.